These 17 T cell receptor beta chains were all obtained from the same sample, sequenced in a study of blood T cell repertoires in COVID-19. Profiling relied on immunoSEQ multiplex PCR, and the TCRdb table lists in-frame clones only, not all of them. The profile shows about 160,000 clones, 65% to 90% of them singletons. Sequenced input: peripheral blood. These receptors originate from an older man with acute or convalescent COVID-19.

V is TRBV7-3 and J is TRBJ2-2, with 8 nucleotides matching TRBD1. Germline CDR1 SGHTA, CDR2 FQGTGA. The CDR3 spans 18 residues. Trimming at V came to 1 base and at J to 1 base, leaving 8 bases not matched to a gene. The CDR3 sequence: CASSLRGSGQGNTGELFF. The CDR3 DNA follows: TGTGCCAGCAGCTTAAGAGGATCCGGACAGGGGAACACCGGGGAGCTGTTTTTT.

Turning to this clone: This CDR3 is also generated by other DNA sequences in the sample. The chain has TRBV18 and TRBJ2-7, with TRBD1 matching over 10 bases. Germline values: CDR1 KGHSH, CDR2 LQKENI. The V and J ends lost 2 bases and 3 bases, in that order; junction bases with no gene match: 1. The CDR3 spans 14 residues. This CDR3 is CASSPGTGDYEQYF. The CDR3 nucleotides read TGTGCCAGCTCACCAGGGACAGGGGACTACGAGCAGTACTTC.

The V gene is TRBV10-3, the J gene TRBJ2-7; TRBD1 matches 11 bases. V lost 6 bases, J lost 5 bases, and 6 bases stayed unmatched. Germline loops: CDR1 ENHRY, CDR2 SYGVKD. This CDR3 has 14 amino acids. DNA for the CDR3: TGTGCCATCAGCCCGGGACAGGGGGTCAACGAGCAGTACTTC. Its protein is CAISPGQGVNEQYF.

This sequence joins TRBV10-3 and TRBJ2-1, with no clear D. Germline assignment: CDR1 ENHRY and CDR2 SYGVKD. The CDR3 sequence is 15 residues long. The V end was cut by 4 bases, the J end by 6 bases, with 16 bases between. CDR3 region: CAISASSRRGNEQFF. CDR3 DNA: TGTGCCATCAGTGCAAGCTCCCGGAGAGGCAATGAGCAGTTCTTC.

The chain joins TRBV5-4 to TRBJ2-1, with TRBD2 matching 14 bases. Germline CDR1 is SGHNT and CDR2 is YYREEE (reference sequence). V dropped 4 bases and J dropped 9; count of bases not matched to a gene: 6. The CDR3 extends over 15 amino acids. CDR3 amino acids: CASSRGTSGSPEQFF. CDR3 nucleotide sequence: TGTGCCAGCAGCCGGGGGACTAGCGGGAGCCCTGAGCAGTTCTTC. The whole variable domain, filled in from reference TRBV5-4 and TRBJ2-1, reads ETGVTQSPTHLIKTRGQQVTLRCSSQSGHNTVSWYQQALGQGPQFIFQYYREEENGRGNFPPRFSGLQFPNYSSELNVNALELDDSALYLCASSRGTSGSPEQFFGPGTRLTVL.

The CDR3, as DNA: TGTGCCAGCAGTTTGAGGGCCCTTAATGAGCAGTTCTTC. Residues: CASSLRALNEQFF. This chain links TRBV28 with TRBJ2-1; D might be TRBD2 (5 bases). CDR3 length: 13 residues. Trimming removed 3 bases at V and 7 bases at J, with 10 bases between. Germline CDR1 is MDHEN and CDR2 is SYDVKM.

This clone was counted a single time. The CDR3 DNA sequence: TGCGCCAGCAGCGTCCTGGGGGGAGAGACCCAGTACTTC. Protein product: CASSVLGGETQYF. This chain joins TRBV5-1 and TRBJ2-5; possibly TRBD2 for D (6 bases). The germline V and J ends were trimmed by 4 bases and 4 bases, with 11 bases remaining between them. The CDR3 sequence is 13 residues long. Germline assignment: CDR1 SGHRS and CDR2 YFSETQ.

The V gene is TRBV21-1, the J gene TRBJ2-3; the table's TRBD2 call for D was not verified on the DNA. TRBV21-1 is annotated as a pseudogene. The CDR3 has 17 residues. The CDR3 reads CASSKGRLAGVADTQYF. CDR3 DNA: TGTGCCAGCAGCAAAGGAAGACTAGCGGGAGTAGCAGATACGCAGTATTTT.

This chain joins TRBV13 and TRBJ1-3, with D hard to call. With 5 bases removed from V and 8 bases from J, the gap between germline ends came to 16 bases. Germline V lookup: CDR1 PRHDT, CDR2 FYEKMQ (reference sequence). CDR3 length equals 14 residues. The CDR3 spells CASSLQQQAYTIYF. The CDR3 region has the DNA TGTGCCAGCAGCCTGCAACAGCAGGCCTACACCATATATTTT.

The rearrangement uses TRBV12-3 or TRBV12-4 and TRBJ2-3; D not resolved. V gave up 2 bases and J gave up 10 bases, with 10 bases separating them. This CDR3 comprises 12 residues. The CDR3 coding sequence is TGTGCCAGCAGTTTATCCTTCGTCCCGCAGTATTTT. Translating it yields CASSLSFVPQYF.

In DNA form, the CDR3 reads TGTGCCAGCAGCAGGGCGCACCCCTACGAGCAGTACTTC. This codes for CASSRAHPYEQYF. The chain uses TRBV6-5 and TRBJ2-7; tentative D call: TRBD1 (5 bases). The CDR3 sequence is 13 residues long. V dropped 6 bases and J dropped 2 bases, with 11 bases sitting between them. Germline-derived CDR1 and CDR2 are MNHEY and SVGAGI.

This clone was recorded only once. This chain joins TRBV10-3 and TRBJ2-3; D perhaps matches TRBD2 (6 bases). The CDR3 contains 14 residues. V shed 9 bases and J shed 4 bases, with 17 bases lying between them. From germline, CDR1 is ENHRY and CDR2 SYGVKD. CDR3 sequence: CAIKDQGGADTQYF. CDR3 DNA sequence: TGTGCCATTAAAGACCAGGGAGGTGCAGATACGCAGTATTTT.

Here the CDR3 DNA reads TGTGCCATCAGTGAGCCGACGAGGCAGGGGGATACGCAGTATTTT. Translating gives CAISEPTRQGDTQYF. V gene TRBV10-3 combines with J gene TRBJ2-3, with D possibly TRBD1 on 6 matching bases. Germline V lookup: CDR1 ENHRY, CDR2 SYGVKD. CDR3 size: 15 residues. V lost 2 bases and J 6 bases, leaving 15 bases between the germline ends.

V and J are TRBV4-1 and TRBJ1-1, with D perhaps matching TRBD1 (5 bases). The V and J ends lost 0 bases and 10 bases respectively, with 21 bases between them. Germline V gene sequence: CDR1 MGHRA, CDR2 YSYEKL. The CDR3 extends over 16 amino acids. The CDR3 DNA follows: TGCGCCAGCAGCCAAGAGAAATGGACGAAAGGGGTGGGAGCTTTCTTT. Its protein product is CASSQEKWTKGVGAFF.

The chain has TRBV29-1 and TRBJ2-1; 8 bases match TRBD2. V was pared by 2 bases and J by 13 bases, with 7 bases of the junction left unmatched. The CDR3 runs to 12 residues. Germline V gene sequence: CDR1 SQVTM, CDR2 ANQGSEA. CDR3 protein: CSVEIAGRSQFF. The CDR3 DNA reads TGCAGCGTTGAAATAGCGGGACGTTCACAGTTCTTC.

V gene TRBV7-2 combines with J gene TRBJ2-7; D may be TRBD1 (7 bases). V lost 5 bases, J lost 3 bases, and 11 bases lay in between. Germline values: CDR1 SGHTA, CDR2 FQGNSA. The CDR3 length is 13 residues. CDR3 in amino acids: CASSPGGGYEQYF. DNA of the CDR3: TGTGCCAGCAGCCCAGGGGGAGGCTACGAGCAGTACTTC.

This clone was found a few times. The chain has TRBV13 and TRBJ2-1; 9 bases are shared with TRBD2. Trimming cost V 1 base and J 10 bases; bases outside gene matches: 5. Per germline, CDR1 PRHDT and CDR2 FYEKMQ (reference sequence). The CDR3 extends over 14 amino acids. Here the CDR3 reads CASSLVATSGEQFF. CDR3 sequence (DNA): TGTGCCAGCAGCTTAGTCGCGACTAGCGGAGAGCAGTTCTTC.